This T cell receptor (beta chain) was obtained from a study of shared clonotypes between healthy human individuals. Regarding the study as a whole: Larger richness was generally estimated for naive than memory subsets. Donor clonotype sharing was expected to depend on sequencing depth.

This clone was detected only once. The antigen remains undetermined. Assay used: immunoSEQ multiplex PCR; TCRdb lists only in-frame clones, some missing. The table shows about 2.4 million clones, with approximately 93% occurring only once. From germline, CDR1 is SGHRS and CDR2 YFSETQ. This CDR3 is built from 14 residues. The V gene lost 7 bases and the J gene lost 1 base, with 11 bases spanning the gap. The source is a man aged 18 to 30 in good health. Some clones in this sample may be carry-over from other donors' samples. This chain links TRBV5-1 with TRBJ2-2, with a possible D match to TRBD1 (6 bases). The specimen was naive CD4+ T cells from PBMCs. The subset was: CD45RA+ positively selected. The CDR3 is CASGQGQNTGELFF. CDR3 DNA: TGCGCCAGCGGTCAGGGACAGAACACCGGGGAGCTGTTTTTT.